The clone carrying this T cell receptor beta chain was seen only a few times. No antigen is known for it. This sample stems from a study of response to subunit inactivated influenza vaccine. TCRdb itself ran the RT-PCR reads through MiXCR, one entry per CDR3 protein. The data contain about 700,000 distinct CDR3 sequences, 13% to 15% of them seen just once; the ten biggest clones take up 7.5% to 9%. Findings and limits, study-wide: There was a suggestion from the authors that each seasonal influenza vaccination recruits few new T cells.

V lost 2 bases and J lost 5, with 7 bases in between. Germline lookup yields CDR1 DFQATT and CDR2 SNEGSKA (reference sequence). This CDR3 spans 12 amino acids. Sequenced material: PBMCs from blood, taken around 14 days before vaccination. The receptor's source is a man in his fifties or sixties who received an inactivated influenza vaccine. The V and J genes are TRBV20-1 and TRBJ2-1; D remains ambiguous. The CDR3 loop is CSARRQDNEQFF. The CDR3 region has the DNA TGCAGTGCTAGAAGGCAGGACAATGAGCAGTTCTTC.